The 10 T cell receptor beta chains given below trace back to one sample, sequenced in a study of T-cell memory formation after mild COVID-19. One entry per CDR3 protein results from TCRdb running MiXCR on the 5' RACE reads. This table has approximately 300,000 distinct CDR3 sequences, about a sixth appearing once. Sequenced input: PBMCs or a T cell subset sorted from them (not recorded which). The receptor source for this set is a young man who had mild COVID-19 (a few samples of this study predate the infection). Cell type and time point are not known.

The rearrangement joins TRBV29-1 to TRBJ1-2; no definite D call. CDR1 is SQVTM, CDR2 ANQGSEA, per germline. CDR3 length: 14 amino acids. V shed 8 bases and J shed 2 bases, with 18 bases lying between them. CDR3 residues: CSTDGNLFNYGYTF. Here the CDR3 DNA reads TGCAGCACCGACGGCAATTTATTCAACTATGGCTACACCTTC.

The chain uses TRBV29-1 and TRBJ1-1, with TRBD1 identical over 9 bases. CDR1 is SQVTM and CDR2 is ANQGSEA in the germline V gene. The CDR3 is made up of 13 amino acids. Trimming removed 4 bases from V and 6 bases from J; junction bases left unmatched: 6. CDR3 bases: TGCAGCGTTGTTCTCGACAGGGGGGCTGAAGCTTTCTTT. Encoded protein: CSVVLDRGAEAFF.

The V and J genes are TRBV28 and TRBJ2-1; D is possibly TRBD1 or TRBD2 (6 bases each). This CDR3 is 13 amino acids long. Germline V gene sequence: CDR1 MDHEN, CDR2 SYDVKM. The V and J ends lost 10 bases and 8 bases respectively, with 18 bases between them. The CDR3 DNA sequence: TGTGCCACCACCGGGGGCCTGGGGGATGAGCAGTTCTTC. This gives the protein CATTGGLGDEQFF.

This clonotype was seen only a few times. J is TRBJ2-1 and V is TRBV9, with TRBD1 as a possible D gene (6 bases). The CDR3 covers 16 residues. V lost 2 bases and J 6 bases, leaving 18 bases between the germline ends. The V gene's germline CDR1 is SGDLS and CDR2 YYNGEE. This CDR3 reads CASSVTLFGGPNEQFF. In DNA form, the CDR3 reads TGTGCCAGCAGCGTTACGTTGTTTGGGGGCCCCAATGAGCAGTTCTTC. Using reference TRBV9 and TRBJ2-1 for the parts outside the CDR3, the full variable domain is DSGVTQTPKHLITATGQRVTLRCSPRSGDLSVYWYQQSLDQGLQFLIQYYNGEERAKGNILERFSAQQFPDLHSELNLSSLELGDSALYFCASSVTLFGGPNEQFFGPGTRLTVL.

V gene TRBV4-1 combines with J gene TRBJ1-5, with D possibly being TRBD1 (6 bases). This CDR3 has 15 residues. In germline, CDR1 is MGHRA, CDR2 YSYEKL. V gave up 5 bases and J gave up 0 bases, with 11 bases separating them. The CDR3 DNA follows: TGCGCCAGCAGCGATAGACAGGTTAGCAATCAGCCCCAGCATTTT. It encodes CASSDRQVSNQPQHF.

This clonotype was counted a few times. The chain links TRBV5-6 to TRBJ2-1; TRBD2 aligns across 9 bases. Germline lookup yields CDR1 SGHDT and CDR2 YYEEEE. Trimming removed 0 bases from V and 8 bases from J; junction bases left unmatched: 6. CDR3 size: 15 residues. CDR3 loop: CASSLALRGGHEQFF. The CDR3 DNA is TGTGCCAGCAGCTTGGCCCTGCGGGGGGGCCATGAGCAGTTCTTC.

Only a few counts were recorded for this clonotype. The V and J genes are TRBV5-1 and TRBJ2-2; tentatively, D is TRBD1 or TRBD2 (6 bases each). CDR1 SGHRS and CDR2 YFSETQ come from the germline V gene. CDR3 size: 20 residues. V shed 0 bases and J shed 0 bases, with 21 bases lying between them. The CDR3 sequence: CASSLAGAAIFGSNTGELFF. The CDR3 nucleotides read TGCGCCAGCAGCTTGGCGGGGGCAGCGATCTTCGGTTCGAACACCGGGGAGCTGTTTTTT.

This clonotype has just a few counts. V and J are TRBV6-5 and TRBJ1-2, with 7 bases aligning to TRBD1. CDR1 and CDR2 (germline): MNHEY, SVGAGI. The CDR3 extends over 15 amino acids. Trimming took 5 bases from V and 4 from J; bases not matched to a gene: 10. The CDR3 here is CASSNRQGTIYGYTF. The CDR3, as DNA: TGTGCCAGCAGTAACCGACAGGGAACTATCTATGGCTACACCTTC.

The rearrangement links TRBV12-3 or TRBV12-4 to TRBJ2-3; 8 nucleotides agree with TRBD2. This CDR3 is 14 amino acids long. The V segment lost 5 bases and the J segment 6 bases; nucleotides outside the gene matches: 7. The CDR3 DNA sequence: TGTGCCAGCAGTCTCGCGGGAGGACAGGATACGCAGTATTTT. Amino acid sequence: CASSLAGGQDTQYF.

This clonotype was seen ten or more times. This rearrangement joins TRBV5-1 to TRBJ1-1; D perhaps matches TRBD1 (6 bases). Trimming removed 0 bases from V and 0 bases from J, with 6 bases in between. From germline, CDR1 is SGHRS and CDR2 YFSETQ. The CDR3 length is 14 residues. This chain's CDR3 is CASSLGTVNTEAFF. In DNA form, the CDR3 reads TGCGCCAGCAGCTTGGGGACAGTGAACACTGAAGCTTTCTTT.